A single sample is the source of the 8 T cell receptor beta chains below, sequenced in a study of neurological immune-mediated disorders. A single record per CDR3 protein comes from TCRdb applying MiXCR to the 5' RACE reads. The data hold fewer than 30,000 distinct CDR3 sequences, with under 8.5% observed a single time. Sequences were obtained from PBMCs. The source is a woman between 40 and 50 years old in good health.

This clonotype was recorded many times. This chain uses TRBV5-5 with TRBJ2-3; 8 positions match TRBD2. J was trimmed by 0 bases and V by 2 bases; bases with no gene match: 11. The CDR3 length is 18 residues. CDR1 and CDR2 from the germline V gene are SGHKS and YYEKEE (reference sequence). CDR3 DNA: TGTGCCAGCAGCTTTAGAAGGCTAGCGGGCACTAGCACAGATACGCAGTATTTT. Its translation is CASSFRRLAGTSTDTQYF.

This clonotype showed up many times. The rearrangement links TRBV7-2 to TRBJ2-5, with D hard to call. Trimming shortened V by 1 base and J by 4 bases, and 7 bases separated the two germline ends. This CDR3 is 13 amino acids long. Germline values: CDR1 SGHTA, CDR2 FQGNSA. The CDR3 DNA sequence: TGTGCCAGCAGCTTAGGGCCAACAGAGACCCAGTACTTC. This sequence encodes CASSLGPTETQYF.

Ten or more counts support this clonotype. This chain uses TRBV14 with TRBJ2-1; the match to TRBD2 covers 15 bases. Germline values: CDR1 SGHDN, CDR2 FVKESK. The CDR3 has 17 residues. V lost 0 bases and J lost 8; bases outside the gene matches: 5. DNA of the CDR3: TGTGCCAGCAGCCAAGATCCCGGACTAGCGGGAGGGTATGAGCAGTTCTTC. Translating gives CASSQDPGLAGGYEQFF.

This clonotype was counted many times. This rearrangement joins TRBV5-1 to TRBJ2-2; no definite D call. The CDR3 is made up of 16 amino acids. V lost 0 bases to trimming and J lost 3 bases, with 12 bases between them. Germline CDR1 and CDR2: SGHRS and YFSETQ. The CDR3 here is CASSLGGTVDTGELFF. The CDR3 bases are TGCGCCAGCAGCTTGGGAGGCACGGTGGACACCGGGGAGCTGTTTTTT.

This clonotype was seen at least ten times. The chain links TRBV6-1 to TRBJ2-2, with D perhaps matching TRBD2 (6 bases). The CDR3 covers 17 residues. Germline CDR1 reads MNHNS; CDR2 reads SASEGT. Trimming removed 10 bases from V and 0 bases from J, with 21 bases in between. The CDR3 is CATLPWPGTSNTGELFF. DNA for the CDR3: TGTGCCACTCTTCCCTGGCCCGGGACTTCGAACACCGGGGAGCTGTTTTTT.

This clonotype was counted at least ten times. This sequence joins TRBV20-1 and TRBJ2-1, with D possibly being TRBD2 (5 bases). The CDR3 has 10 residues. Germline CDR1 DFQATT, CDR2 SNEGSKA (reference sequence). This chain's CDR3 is CSPSTSLEFF. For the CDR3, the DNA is TGCAGCCCCTCTACTAGTCTAGAATTCTTC.

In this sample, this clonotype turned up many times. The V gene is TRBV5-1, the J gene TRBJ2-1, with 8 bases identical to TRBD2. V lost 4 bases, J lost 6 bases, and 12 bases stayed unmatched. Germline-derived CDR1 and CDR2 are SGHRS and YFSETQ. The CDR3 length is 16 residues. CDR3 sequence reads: CASSRRRREVSNEQFF. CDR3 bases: TGCGCCAGCAGCCGTCGTCGGCGGGAGGTTTCCAATGAGCAGTTCTTC.

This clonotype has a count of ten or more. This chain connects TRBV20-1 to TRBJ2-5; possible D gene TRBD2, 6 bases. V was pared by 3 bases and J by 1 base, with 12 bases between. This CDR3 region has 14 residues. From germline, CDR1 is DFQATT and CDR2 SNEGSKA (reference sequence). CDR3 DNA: TGCAGTGCTAGTAACCCGGGACTCCAAGAGACCCAGTACTTC. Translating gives CSASNPGLQETQYF.